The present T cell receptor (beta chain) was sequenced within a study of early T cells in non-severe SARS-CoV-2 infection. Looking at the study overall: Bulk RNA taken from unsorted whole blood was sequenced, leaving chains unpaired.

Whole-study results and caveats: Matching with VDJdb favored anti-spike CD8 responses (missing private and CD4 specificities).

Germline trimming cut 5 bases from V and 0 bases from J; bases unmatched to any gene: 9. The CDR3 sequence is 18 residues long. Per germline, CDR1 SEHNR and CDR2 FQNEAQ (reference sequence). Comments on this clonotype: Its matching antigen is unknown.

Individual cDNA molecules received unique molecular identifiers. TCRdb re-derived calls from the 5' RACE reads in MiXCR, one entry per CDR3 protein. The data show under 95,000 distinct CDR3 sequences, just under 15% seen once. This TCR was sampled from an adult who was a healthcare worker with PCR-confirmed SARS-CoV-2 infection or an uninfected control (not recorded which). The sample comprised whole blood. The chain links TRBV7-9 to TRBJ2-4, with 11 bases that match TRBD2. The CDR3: CASSRGTSGLLAKNIQYF. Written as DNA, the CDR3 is TGTGCCAGCAGCCGAGGGACTAGCGGACTTTTAGCCAAAAACATTCAGTACTTC.